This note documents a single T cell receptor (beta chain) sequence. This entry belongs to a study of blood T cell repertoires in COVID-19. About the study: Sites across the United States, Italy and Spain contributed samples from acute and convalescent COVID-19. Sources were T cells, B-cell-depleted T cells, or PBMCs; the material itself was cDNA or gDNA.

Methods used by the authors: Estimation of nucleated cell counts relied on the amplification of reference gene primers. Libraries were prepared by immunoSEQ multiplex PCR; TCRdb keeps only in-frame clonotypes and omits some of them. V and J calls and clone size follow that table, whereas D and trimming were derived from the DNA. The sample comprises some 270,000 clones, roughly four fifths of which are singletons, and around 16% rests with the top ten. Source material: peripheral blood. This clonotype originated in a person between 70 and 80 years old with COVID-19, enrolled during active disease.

CDR3 DNA: TGTGCCAGCAGCTTAGAAAGTCCGGAGGGTAGCACAGATACGCAGTATTTT. Translating gives CASSLESPEGSTDTQYF. V and J are TRBV7-6 and TRBJ2-3, with D perhaps TRBD2 (6 bases). CDR3 length: 17 residues. Trimming pared 1 base from V and 0 bases from J, leaving 14 bases between. Germline loops: CDR1 SGHVS, CDR2 FNYEAQ.